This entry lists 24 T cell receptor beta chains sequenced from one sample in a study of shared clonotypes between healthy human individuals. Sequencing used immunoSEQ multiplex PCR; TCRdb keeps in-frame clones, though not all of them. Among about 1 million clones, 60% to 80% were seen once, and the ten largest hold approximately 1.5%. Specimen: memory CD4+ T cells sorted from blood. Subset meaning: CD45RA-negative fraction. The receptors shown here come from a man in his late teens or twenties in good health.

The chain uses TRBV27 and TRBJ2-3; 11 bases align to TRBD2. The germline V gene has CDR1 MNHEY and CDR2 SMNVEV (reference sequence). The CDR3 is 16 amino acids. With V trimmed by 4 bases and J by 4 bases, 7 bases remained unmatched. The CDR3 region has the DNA TGTGCCAGCAGTTCCTTTAGCGGGGGGGGCGCAGATACGCAGTATTTT. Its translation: CASSSFSGGGADTQYF.

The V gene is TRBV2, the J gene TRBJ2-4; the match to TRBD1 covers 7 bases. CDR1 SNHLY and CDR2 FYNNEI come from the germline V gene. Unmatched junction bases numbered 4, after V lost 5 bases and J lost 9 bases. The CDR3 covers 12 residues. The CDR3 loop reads CASSRDSSIQYF. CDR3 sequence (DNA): TGTGCCAGCAGTAGGGACAGTTCCATTCAGTACTTC.

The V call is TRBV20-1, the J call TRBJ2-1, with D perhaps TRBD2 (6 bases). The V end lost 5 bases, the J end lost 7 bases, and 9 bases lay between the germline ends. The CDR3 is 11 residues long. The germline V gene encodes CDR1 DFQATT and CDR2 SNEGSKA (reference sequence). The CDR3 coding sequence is TGCAGTGCTGGACTATCGAATGAGCAGTTCTTC. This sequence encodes CSAGLSNEQFF.

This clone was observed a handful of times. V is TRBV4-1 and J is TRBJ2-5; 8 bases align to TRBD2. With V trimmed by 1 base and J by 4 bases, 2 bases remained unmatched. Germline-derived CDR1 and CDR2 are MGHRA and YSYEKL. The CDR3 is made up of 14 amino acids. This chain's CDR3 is CASSQVRGGETQYF. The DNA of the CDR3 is TGCGCCAGCAGCCAAGTTCGGGGGGGAGAGACCCAGTACTTC.

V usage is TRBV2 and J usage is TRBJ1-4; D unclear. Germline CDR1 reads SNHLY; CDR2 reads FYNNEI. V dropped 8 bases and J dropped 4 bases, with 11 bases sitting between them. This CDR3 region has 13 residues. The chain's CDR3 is CASSSDHNEKLFF. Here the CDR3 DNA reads TGTGCCAGCTCCTCCGACCATAATGAAAAACTGTTTTTT.

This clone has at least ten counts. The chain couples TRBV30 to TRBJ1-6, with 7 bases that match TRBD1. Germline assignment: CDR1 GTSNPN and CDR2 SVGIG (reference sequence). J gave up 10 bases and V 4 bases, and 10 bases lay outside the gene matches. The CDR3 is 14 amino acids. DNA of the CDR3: TGTGCCTGGAATCGAAGGACAGGCCTATCACCCCTCCACTTT. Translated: CAWNRRTGLSPLHF.

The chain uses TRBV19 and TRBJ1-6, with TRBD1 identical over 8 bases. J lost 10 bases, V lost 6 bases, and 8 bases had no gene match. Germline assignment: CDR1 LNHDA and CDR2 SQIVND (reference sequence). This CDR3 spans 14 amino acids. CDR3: CASSPGTGLSPLHF. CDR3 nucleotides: TGTGCCAGTAGCCCCGGGACAGGCCTATCACCCCTCCACTTT.

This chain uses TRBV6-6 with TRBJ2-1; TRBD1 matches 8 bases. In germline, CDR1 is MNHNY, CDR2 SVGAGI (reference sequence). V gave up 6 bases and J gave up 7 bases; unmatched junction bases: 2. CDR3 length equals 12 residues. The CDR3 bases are TGTGCCAGCAGCAGGGACAGGAATGAGCAGTTCTTC. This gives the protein CASSRDRNEQFF.

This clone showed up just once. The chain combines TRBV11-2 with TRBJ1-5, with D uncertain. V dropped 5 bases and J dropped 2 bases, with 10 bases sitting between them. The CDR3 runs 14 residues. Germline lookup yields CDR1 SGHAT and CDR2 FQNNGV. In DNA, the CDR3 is TGTGCCAGCAGCCGAGACTGGGGCAATCAGCCCCAGCATTTT. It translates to CASSRDWGNQPQHF.

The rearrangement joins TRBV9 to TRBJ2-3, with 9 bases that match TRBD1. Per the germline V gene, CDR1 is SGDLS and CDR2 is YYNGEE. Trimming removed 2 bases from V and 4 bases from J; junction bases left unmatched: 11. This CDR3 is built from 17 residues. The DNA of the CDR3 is TGTGCCAGCAGCGTGACGACCGGGACAGGGACGGCAGATACGCAGTATTTT. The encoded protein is CASSVTTGTGTADTQYF.

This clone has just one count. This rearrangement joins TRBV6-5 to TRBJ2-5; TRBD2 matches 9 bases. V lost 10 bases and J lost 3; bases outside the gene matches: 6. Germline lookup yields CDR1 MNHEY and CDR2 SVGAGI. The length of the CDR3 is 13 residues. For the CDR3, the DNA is TGTGCCACAACGACTAGCGGTAAAGAGACCCAGTACTTC. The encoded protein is CATTTSGKETQYF.

The CDR3 DNA reads TGCGCCAGCAGTTCTTTGAACACGGATACCGGGGAGCTGTTTTTT. Its translation is CASSSLNTDTGELFF. The V and J genes are TRBV5-1 and TRBJ2-2; the D is unclear. V was clipped by 5 bases and J by 5 bases, with 16 bases between them. In germline, CDR1 is SGHRS, CDR2 YFSETQ. CDR3 size: 15 residues.

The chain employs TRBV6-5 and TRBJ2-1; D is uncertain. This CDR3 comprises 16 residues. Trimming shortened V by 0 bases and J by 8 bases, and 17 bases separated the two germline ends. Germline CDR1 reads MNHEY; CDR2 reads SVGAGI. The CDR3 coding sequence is TGTGCCAGCAGTTACTCTGGCTACCCCATTGCGGATGAGCAGTTCTTC. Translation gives CASSYSGYPIADEQFF.

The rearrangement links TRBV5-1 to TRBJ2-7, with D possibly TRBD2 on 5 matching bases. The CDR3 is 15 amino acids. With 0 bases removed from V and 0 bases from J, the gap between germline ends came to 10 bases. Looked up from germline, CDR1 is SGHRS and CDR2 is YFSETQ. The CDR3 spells CASSLGGQNSYEQYF. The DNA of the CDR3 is TGCGCCAGCAGCTTGGGAGGGCAGAACTCCTACGAGCAGTACTTC.

The CDR3, as DNA: TGTGCCAGCAGTGAAGCTAGTCTGGGGGGAGTCAGCACTGAAGCTTTCTTT. It encodes CASSEASLGGVSTEAFF. The V and J genes are TRBV2 and TRBJ1-1, with D perhaps matching TRBD1 (5 bases). Per germline, CDR1 SNHLY and CDR2 FYNNEI. The CDR3 totals 17 residues. V dropped 0 bases and J dropped 4 bases, with 18 bases sitting between them.

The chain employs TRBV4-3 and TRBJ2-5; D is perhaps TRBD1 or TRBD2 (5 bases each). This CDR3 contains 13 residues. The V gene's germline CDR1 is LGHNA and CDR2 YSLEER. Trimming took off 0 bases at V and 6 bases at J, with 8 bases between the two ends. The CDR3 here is CASSQEEGKTQYF. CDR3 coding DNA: TGCGCCAGCAGCCAAGAAGAGGGGAAGACCCAGTACTTC.

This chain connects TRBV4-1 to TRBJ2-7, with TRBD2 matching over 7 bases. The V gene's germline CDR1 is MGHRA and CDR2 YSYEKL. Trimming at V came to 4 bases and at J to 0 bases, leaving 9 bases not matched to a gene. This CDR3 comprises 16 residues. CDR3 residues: CASSLTSSGHSYEQYF. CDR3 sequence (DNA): TGCGCCAGCAGCCTAACAAGTAGCGGGCACTCCTACGAGCAGTACTTC.

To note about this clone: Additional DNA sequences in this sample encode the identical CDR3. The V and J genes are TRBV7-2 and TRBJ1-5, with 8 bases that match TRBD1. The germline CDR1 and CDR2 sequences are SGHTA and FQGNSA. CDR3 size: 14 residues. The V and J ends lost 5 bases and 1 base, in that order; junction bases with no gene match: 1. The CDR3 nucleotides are TGTGCCAGCAGCCGGACAGGGAGCAATCAGCCCCAGCATTTT. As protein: CASSRTGSNQPQHF. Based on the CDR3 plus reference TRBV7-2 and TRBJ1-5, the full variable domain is GAGVSQSPSNKVTEKGKDVELRCDPISGHTALYWYRQSLGQGLEFLIYFQGNSAPDKSGLPSDRFSAERTGGSVSTLTIQRTQQEDSAVYLCASSRTGSNQPQHFGDGTRLSIL.

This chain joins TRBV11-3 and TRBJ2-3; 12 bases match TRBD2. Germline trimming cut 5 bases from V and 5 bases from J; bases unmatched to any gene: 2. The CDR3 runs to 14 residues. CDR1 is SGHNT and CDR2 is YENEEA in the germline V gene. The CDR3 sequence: CASSLAGGQDTQYF. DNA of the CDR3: TGTGCCAGCAGCCTAGCGGGAGGGCAAGATACGCAGTATTTT.

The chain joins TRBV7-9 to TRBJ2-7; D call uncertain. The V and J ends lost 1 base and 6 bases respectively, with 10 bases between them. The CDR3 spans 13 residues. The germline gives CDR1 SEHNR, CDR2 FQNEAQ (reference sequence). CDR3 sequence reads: CASSLVGWGEQYF. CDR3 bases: TGTGCCAGCAGCTTAGTTGGGTGGGGCGAGCAGTACTTC.

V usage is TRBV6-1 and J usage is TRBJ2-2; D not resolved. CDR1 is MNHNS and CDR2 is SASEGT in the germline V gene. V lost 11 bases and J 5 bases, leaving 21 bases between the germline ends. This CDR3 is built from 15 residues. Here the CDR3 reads CAGSARALGTGELFF. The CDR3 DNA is TGTGCCGGCTCGGCACGGGCCCTTGGTACCGGGGAGCTGTTTTTT.

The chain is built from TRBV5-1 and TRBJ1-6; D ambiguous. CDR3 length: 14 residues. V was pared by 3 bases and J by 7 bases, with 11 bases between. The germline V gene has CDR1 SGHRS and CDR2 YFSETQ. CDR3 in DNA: TGCGCCAGCAGCTCTGCAGGAGAGAATTCACCCCTCCACTTT. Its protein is CASSSAGENSPLHF.

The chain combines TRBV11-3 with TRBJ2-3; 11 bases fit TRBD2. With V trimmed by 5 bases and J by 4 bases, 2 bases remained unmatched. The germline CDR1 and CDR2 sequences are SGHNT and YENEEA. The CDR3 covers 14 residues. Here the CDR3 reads CASSRLAGSDTQYF. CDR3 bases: TGTGCCAGCAGCCGACTAGCGGGGTCAGATACGCAGTATTTT.

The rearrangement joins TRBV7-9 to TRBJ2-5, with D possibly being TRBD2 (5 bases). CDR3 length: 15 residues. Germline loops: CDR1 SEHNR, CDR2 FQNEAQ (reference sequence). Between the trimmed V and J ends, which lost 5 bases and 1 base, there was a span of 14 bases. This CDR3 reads CASSRRGLIQETQYF. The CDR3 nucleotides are TGTGCCAGCAGCCGTCGTGGACTTATCCAAGAGACCCAGTACTTC.